This is a list of T cell receptor beta chains from one sample in a study of blood T cell repertoires in COVID-19. Profiled with immunoSEQ multiplex PCR; TCRdb holds only in-frame clones, not every one. The repertoire consists of over 200,000 clones, with 70% to 90% occurring once and the leading ten covering around 6.5%. The material sequenced was peripheral blood. The receptors were sampled from a man aged 80 or over with acute or convalescent COVID-19. CDR3s include the opening cysteine and the closing phenylalanine or tryptophan. Fields, in order: J gene, CDR3 length, clone size, D gene, V gene, CDR3 DNA, CDR3 protein. A D gene is named only where the DNA matches it firmly. Clone size is stated in some rows and not others, as once, few, many or a class when expanded.

TRBJ2-5 | 14 | . | TRBD2 | TRBV27 | TGTGCCAGCAGTGGGGAGGGGTTTTGGGAGACCCAGTACTTC | CASSGEGFWETQYF
TRBJ2-3 | 14 | . | . | TRBV10-3 | TGTGCCATCAGTGAGTCAACTAGCTCAGATACGCAGTATTTT | CAISESTSSDTQYF
TRBJ1-6 | 14 | once | . | TRBV28 | TGTGCCAGCAGTTTGCGCAGGGCCAATTCACCCCTCCACTTT | CASSLRRANSPLHF
TRBJ2-5 | 14 | . | TRBD2 | TRBV19 | TGTGCCAGTAGTGCGGGACTAGCGGGAGAACCCCAGTACTTC | CASSAGLAGEPQYF
TRBJ1-6 | 18 | few | TRBD1 | TRBV7-6 | TGTGCCAGCAGCTTAAATCCTTTGGGTGGGACAGCAAATTCACCCCTCCACTTT | CASSLNPLGGTANSPLHF
TRBJ2-1 | 15 | . | TRBD1 | TRBV4-1 | TGCGCCAGCAGCGAACAGGGGGCGAATCGGGATGAGCAGTTCTTC | CASSEQGANRDEQFF
TRBJ2-2 | 14 | . | . | TRBV6-5 | TGTGCCAGCAGTCCTCTAGAAGACACCGGGGAGCTGTTTTTT | CASSPLEDTGELFF
TRBJ1-2 | 15 | . | TRBD1 | TRBV18 | TGTGCCAGCTCACCTATAGGACAGGAAGACTATGGCTACACCTTC | CASSPIGQEDYGYTF
TRBJ2-3 | 16 | . | . | TRBV6-5 | TGTGCCAGCAGTTACTCACAGGGTTGGAGCACAGATACGCAGTATTTT | CASSYSQGWSTDTQYF
TRBJ2-5 | 17 | . | . | TRBV7-2 | TGTGCCAGCAGCACTAATTTTGACAGGGGAGGGCAAGAGACCCAGTACTTC | CASSTNFDRGGQETQYF
TRBJ2-7 | 14 | . | TRBD2 | TRBV9 | TGTGCCAGCAGCGCTACTAGCGGGAGCTACGAGCAGTACTTC | CASSATSGSYEQYF
TRBJ2-5 | 16 | . | TRBD2 | TRBV11-2 | TGTGCCAGCAGCTTAGTTACTAGCGGGATCGGTGAGACCCAGTACTTC | CASSLVTSGIGETQYF
TRBJ2-3 | 16 | . | TRBD2 | TRBV7-3 | TGTGCCAGCAGCTCGGGGCTAGCGGGAGTGGCAGATACGCAGTATTTT | CASSSGLAGVADTQYF
TRBJ1-3 | 13 | . | . | TRBV10-3 | TGTGCCATTTCGCAGGGGTATGGAAACACCATATATTTT | CAISQGYGNTIYF
TRBJ2-3 | 15 | . | . | TRBV14 | TGTGCCAGCAGCCAAGTGGCAGGGGGCACAGATACGCAGTATTTT | CASSQVAGGTDTQYF
TRBJ2-6 | 16 | . | TRBD1 | TRBV2 | TGTGCCAGCAGCAGGACAGGGTTGGTTGGGGCCAACGTCCTGACTTTC | CASSRTGLVGANVLTF
TRBJ1-2 | 13 | . | . | TRBV5-5 | TGTGCCACCACCTTGGGGGGCGCGGATGGCTACACCTTC | CATTLGGADGYTF
TRBJ1-3 | 14 | . | TRBD1 | TRBV7-9 | TGTGCCAGCAGCTTGTGGGACAGGGGAAACACCATATATTTT | CASSLWDRGNTIYF
TRBJ2-2 | 14 | . | . | TRBV5-6 | TGTGCCAGCAGTTATAACAGGGTCGCCGGGGAGCTGTTTTTT | CASSYNRVAGELFF
TRBJ2-1 | 14 | . | . | TRBV29-1 | TGCAGCGGGCGCGCGGGACAGACGTACAATGAGCAGTTCTTC | CSGRAGQTYNEQFF
TRBJ1-6 | 15 | . | . | TRBV19 | TGTGCCAGTAGTGCAACCGGACGGACAAATTCACCCCTCCACTTT | CASSATGRTNSPLHF
TRBJ1-5 | 13 | few | TRBD1 | TRBV30 | TGTGCCTGGAGTCCGGGACAGAATCAGCCCCAGCATTTT | CAWSPGQNQPQHF
TRBJ1-5 | 17 | . | TRBD1 | TRBV6-1 | TGTGCCAGCAGTGCAGGGGGCCTAGACAGGGGGAGACAGCCCCAGCATTTT | CASSAGGLDRGRQPQHF
TRBJ2-3 | 17 | . | TRBD2 | TRBV7-2 | TGTGCCAGCAGCTTAGTCGGGACTAGCGGGAGCACAGATACGCAGTATTTT | CASSLVGTSGSTDTQYF
TRBJ2-2 | 16 | . | TRBD2 | TRBV18 | TGTGCCAGCTCCGACTTAGCGGGATCCCCGGCCGGGGAGCTGTTTTTT | CASSDLAGSPAGELFF
TRBJ2-7 | 14 | . | . | TRBV19 | TGTGCCAGTAGTCTGAAAATCTGGGCTCACGAGCAGTACTTC | CASSLKIWAHEQYF
TRBJ2-5 | 15 | . | . | TRBV6-1 | TGTGCCAGCAGTGATCCGGGACACACGCAAGAGACCCAGTACTTC | CASSDPGHTQETQYF
TRBJ1-6 | 14 | . | TRBD1 | TRBV3-1/TRBV3-2 | TGTGCCAGCAGCCGGGACAGGATCAATTCACCCCTCCACTTT | CASSRDRINSPLHF
TRBJ2-7 | 15 | . | . | TRBV3-1/TRBV3-2 | TGTGCCAGCAGCCAAGAGATTGGGGCAGCTTACGAGCAGTACTTC | CASSQEIGAAYEQYF
TRBJ2-3 | 15 | . | . | TRBV5-1 | TGCGCCAGCAGCCGACTAGGTGGAAGCACAGATACGCAGTATTTT | CASSRLGGSTDTQYF
TRBJ1-4 | 17 | once | . | TRBV27 | TGTGCCAGCACTTCAAGGGGGAAGGGGTTAAAGGATGAAAAACTGTTTTTT | CASTSRGKGLKDEKLFF
TRBJ1-6 | 15 | . | . | TRBV19 | TGTGCCAGTAGTGACGGGACAAATCTTAATTCACCCCTCCACTTT | CASSDGTNLNSPLHF
TRBJ2-1 | 15 | . | . | TRBV9 | TGTGCCAGCAGCGCCGTAGAGGGCTCCTACAATGAGCAGTTCTTC | CASSAVEGSYNEQFF
TRBJ2-3 | 16 | . | . | TRBV7-2 | TGTGCCAGCAGCCCCACTAGTTTTTTGGGCACAGATACGCAGTATTTT | CASSPTSFLGTDTQYF
TRBJ1-4 | 16 | . | . | TRBV5-6 | TGTGCCAGCAGCTTGGTGACGGGAACAACTAATGAAAAACTGTTTTTT | CASSLVTGTTNEKLFF
TRBJ1-1 | 14 | . | TRBD1 | TRBV3-1/TRBV3-2 | TGTGCCAGCAGCCACCTCGGGACAGGGGTTCAGGCTTTCTTT | CASSHLGTGVQAFF
TRBJ2-1 | 15 | . | TRBD1 | TRBV30 | TGTGCCTGGAGTGTCGGGCAGGGGGCCTACAATGAGCAGTTCTTC | CAWSVGQGAYNEQFF
TRBJ1-2 | 14 | . | TRBD1 | TRBV28 | TGTGCCAGCAGGTTAACAGGGGCCCTCTATGGCTACACCTTC | CASRLTGALYGYTF
TRBJ1-1 | 10 | . | . | TRBV29-1 | TGCAGCGTCAGGAACACTGAAGCTTTCTTT | CSVRNTEAFF
TRBJ2-7 | 16 | . | TRBD2 | TRBV5-1 | TGCGCCAGCAGCTTAGGTACTAGCGGGGGACCCTACGAGCAGTACTTC | CASSLGTSGGPYEQYF
TRBJ2-1 | 16 | . | . | TRBV9 | TGTGCCAGCAGCGTATGGGGAGATACTACCTACAATGAGCAGTTCTTC | CASSVWGDTTYNEQFF
TRBJ2-3 | 15 | . | TRBD1 | TRBV29-1 | TGCAGCGTTGGGAGGACAGGGGCTAGCACAGATACGCAGTATTTT | CSVGRTGASTDTQYF
TRBJ1-3 | 15 | . | . | TRBV13 | TGTGCCAGCAGTACCGCCCGGGGGGAAGGAAACACCATATATTTT | CASSTARGEGNTIYF